The present T cell receptor beta chain was sequenced within a study of blood T cells in healthy people across ages. A word on this clonotype: Its antigen remains unidentified.

General study results and limits: Greater diversity and more naive CD4+ cells were seen in long-lived donors than in aged donors. Per million T cells, TCR beta diversity dropped roughly linearly as age increased.

The ends were cut back, 5 bases at V and 0 bases at J, with 9 bases in the middle. The CDR3 sequence is 14 residues long. Germline lookup yields CDR1 LNHNV and CDR2 YYDKDF (reference sequence). A J-beta primer mix and a sample-barcoded 5' primer were used in a second PCR of roughly 7 to 12 cycles. TCRdb ran MiXCR on the 5' RACE reads and lists one entry per CDR3 protein. The sample lists 1.5 million to 2 million distinct CDR3 sequences; around half were seen once. The rearrangement uses TRBV15 and TRBJ2-3; no definite D call. Sequencing used blood. This TCR was sampled from a woman between 40 and 55 years old in good health. DNA for the CDR3: TGTGCCACCAGCGACGGACCTAGCACAGATACGCAGTATTTT. This codes for CATSDGPSTDTQYF.